This TCR beta chain was profiled in a study of shared clonotypes between healthy human individuals (dated by TCRdb to about 2020). In the study overall: The cohort comprised a couple of women and three men aged 18 to 49 years. For each donor, three plates each were used for CD4 naive and CD4 memory, two plates were used for CD8 naive, and one plate was used for CD8 memory. To estimate repertoire size and how much clonotypes are shared between individuals, the study performed deep sequencing of blood TCR repertoires from about five healthy adults. To increase sequencing depth and limit assay-specific biases, TCR repertoire library preparation and sequencing were carried out by different laboratories using diverse techniques. Each donor's leukapheresis produced roughly between roughly 0.85 and 10 billion PBMCs. The investigation overall reported the following: Because the study included a small number of donors, the genetic and exposure-history diversity represented was limited. Pairwise subsampling led to the expectation that sequencing depth would affect the degree of clonotype sharing among donors. Even with the large sequencing depth, rarefaction of the sorted-subset datasets indicated that sequencing was incomplete. Sharing across a handful of donors was observed for approximately 5% of naive CD4, 3% to 4% of naive CD8, 2% to 2.5% of memory CD4, and around 0.4% of memory CD8 clonotypes. Sampling was restricted to blood, and TCR repertoires in tissues likely differ from the TCR repertoires found in blood. Larger estimated clonotype richness was generally found for naive subsets than for memory subsets. Compared with non-shared clonotypes, the clonotypes found in all four sorted-subset donors had higher generation probabilities.

About this clone: This clone's antigen is unknown. There are no base qualities to consult, and no much larger clone falls within one base.

CD8 naive samples consisted of CD45RO-negative cells that were positively selected for CCR7, yielding a CD45RA+CCR7+ population without TemRA cells. Donors were healthy HIV-negative adults with no recently reported acute infections or vaccinations. Every donor was a Caucasian adult residing in Nashville, Tennessee, USA. Blood was obtained by leukapheresis, after which PBMCs were separated by Ficoll-Histopaque density gradient centrifugation and cryopreserved in liquid nitrogen vapor phase. Analytical flow cytometry was used to check the purity and quantity of every magnetically sorted T cell population. Genomic DNA was isolated from each sorted fraction and quantified by UV absorbance on a Nanodrop 2000c. The CDR3 goes from the cysteine to the phenylalanine over 17 residues. Just the 51-base CDR3 DNA is kept, in frame starting at base 1. Clipping removes 0 bases from V and 5 bases from J, with 12 as the unmatched junction base count. According to the germline V gene (reference sequence), CDR1 reads SGHNT and CDR2 reads YYREEE.

Using the deep immunoSEQ assay, multiplex PCR amplified TCR CDR3 regions from genomic DNA. Genomic DNA extracted from each cell subset was distributed evenly over all wells of several immunoSEQ 96-well plates, and each plate served as one replicate. For sorted subsets, each replicate PCR was loaded with 200 ng genomic DNA, equivalent to 25,000 to 30,000 T cell genomes. Purified libraries were quantified with a Qubit 3.0 fluorometer, sized on a Bioanalyzer 2100, and re-quantified with the KAPA Library Quantification kit. Every immunoSEQ 96-well plate was sequenced on a dedicated single-read 150-cycle Illumina NextSeq 550 flow cell. Under the source paper's analysis protocol: Because only junctional sequences without quality scores were contained in the immunoSEQ output, filtering matching that applied to full-length reads could not be performed. Sequences were annotated with PyIR, a Python wrapper for IgBLAST v1.9, using IMGT germline references to assign V/J genes and CDR3. Reads were removed for weak V/J assignments (E-value above 1e-6), missing CDR3, stop codons, out-of-frame junctions, or ambiguous translated residues. V3J clonotypes were defined as sequences sharing an identical inferred V gene, J gene, and CDR3 amino acid sequence. The percentage overlap between two repertoires was calculated by dividing the number of shared unique clonotypes by the size of the smaller repertoire. RTK rarefaction, the Chao1 estimator, and Recon v2.1 estimates of unobserved clonotypes were used to assess repertoire richness. For all TCRbeta clonotypes obtained by the gDNA method from several donors, generation probabilities were computed with OLGA. In TCRdb, the immuneACCESS table is reduced to in-frame sequences with V and J assigned. These tables do not hold every clone; where another copy was compared, an unresolved V gene accounts for under half, and the others remain unexplained. The DNA gave D and trimming, while V, J and clone size come from that table. The sample data list hundreds of thousands of clones, and approximately 96% of these were observed just once. The ten top clones hold 0.11% of the sample.

The sequencing sample was made of naive CD8+ T cells sorted from blood. The sample's cell subset or site label, in plain terms: CD45RA+CCR7+. This receptor was identified in a woman aged 30 to 39 in good health. The chain is assembled from TRBV5-4 and TRBJ2-5, with 8 bases matching TRBD2. The sequenced DNA is TGTGCCAGCAGCTTGGGGGTTGCCAGCGGGAGTCCCGAGACCCAGTACTTC. Protein translation: CASSLGVASGSPETQYF.